In its sample, the clone carrying this T cell receptor (beta chain) was seen once. The entry originates in a study of stem cell transplantation in POMP-related autoinflammatory disease. Study information: Through one year post-transplant, neutrophils and platelets were 100% of graft donor origin.

Only in-frame clones appear in the TCRdb table, and some are missing; sequencing was by immunoSEQ multiplex PCR. The repertoire includes some 68,000 clones, approximately 90% of them detected once, and more than 0.55% sits in the top ten. Germline loops: CDR1 MDHEN, CDR2 SYDVKM. The V and J ends lost 6 bases and 9 bases respectively, with 15 bases between them. This CDR3 is built from 13 residues. This receptor was identified in a human patient with POMP-related autoinflammation and immune dysregulation (PRAID). Some T cells may have originated in the graft donor. J is TRBJ2-1 and V is TRBV28; D perhaps matches TRBD2 (6 bases). Sequencing was performed on CD4+ T cells from PBMCs, taken after stem cell transplantation. For the CDR3, the DNA is TGTGCCAGCAGAACCTCCGGCGGGGTTGAGCAGTTCTTC. Translation: CASRTSGGVEQFF. Full variable domain (remainder filled in from reference TRBV28 and TRBJ2-1): DVKVTQSSRYLVKRTGEKVFLECVQDMDHENMFWYRQDPGLGLRLIYFSYDVKMKEKGDIPEGYSVSREKKERFSLILESASTNQTSMYLCASRTSGGVEQFFGPGTRLTVL.